The table lists the clone carrying this TCR beta chain with a few counts. The record originates from a study of T-cell memory formation after mild COVID-19. J was trimmed by 6 bases and V by 5 bases; bases with no gene match: 12. Germline CDR1 LNHNV, CDR2 YYDKDF (reference sequence). The CDR3 loop spans 16 amino acids. TCRdb processed the 5' RACE reads anew with MiXCR; each CDR3 protein has one entry. The sample contains 170,000 or so distinct CDR3 sequences, roughly 23% of which appear only once. This receptor was taken from an adult woman who had mild COVID-19 (a few samples of this study predate the infection). Cell type and time point are not known. The gene calls are TRBV15 and TRBJ2-3, with TRBD1 matching 9 bases. Sequenced: PBMCs or a T cell subset sorted from them (not recorded which). The CDR3 region is CATSGGGTGSSDTQYF. In DNA form, the CDR3 reads TGTGCCACCAGCGGGGGGGGGACAGGGAGCAGCGATACGCAGTATTTT.